The clone carrying this T cell receptor (beta chain) was picked up a small number of times. The sample originates from a study of blood T cells in healthy people across ages. Through a sample-barcoded 5' primer and a J-beta primer mix, a second PCR was run for roughly 6 to 11 cycles. TCRdb re-called the 5' RACE reads with MiXCR, one entry per CDR3 protein. The sample consists of 760,000 or so distinct CDR3 sequences, 25% of them appearing once. Trimming removed 2 bases from V and 0 bases from J; junction bases left unmatched: 2. The germline V gene has CDR1 SGHRS and CDR2 YFSETQ. This CDR3 is built from 15 residues. The sample also formed part of further work on T cells of mothers and their children.

This TCR was sampled from a boy aged 10-17 years in good health. The genes are TRBV5-1 and TRBJ2-3; TRBD1 aligns across 8 bases. Material for sequencing was blood. The CDR3 DNA follows: TGCGCCAGCAGCTTCCAGGGGGCTAGCACAGATACGCAGTATTTT. Translation: CASSFQGASTDTQYF.